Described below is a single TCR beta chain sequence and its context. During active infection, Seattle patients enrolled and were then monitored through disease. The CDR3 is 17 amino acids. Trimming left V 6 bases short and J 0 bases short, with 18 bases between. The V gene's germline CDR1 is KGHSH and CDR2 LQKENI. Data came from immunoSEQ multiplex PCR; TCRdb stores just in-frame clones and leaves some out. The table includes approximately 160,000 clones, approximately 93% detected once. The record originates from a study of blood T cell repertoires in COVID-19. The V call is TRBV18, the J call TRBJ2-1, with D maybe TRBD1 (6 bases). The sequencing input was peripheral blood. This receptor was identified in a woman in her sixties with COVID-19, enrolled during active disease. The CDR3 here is CASSPSLDRFSYNEQFF. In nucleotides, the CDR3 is TGTGCCAGCTCGCCCTCGTTAGACAGGTTCTCCTACAATGAGCAGTTCTTC.